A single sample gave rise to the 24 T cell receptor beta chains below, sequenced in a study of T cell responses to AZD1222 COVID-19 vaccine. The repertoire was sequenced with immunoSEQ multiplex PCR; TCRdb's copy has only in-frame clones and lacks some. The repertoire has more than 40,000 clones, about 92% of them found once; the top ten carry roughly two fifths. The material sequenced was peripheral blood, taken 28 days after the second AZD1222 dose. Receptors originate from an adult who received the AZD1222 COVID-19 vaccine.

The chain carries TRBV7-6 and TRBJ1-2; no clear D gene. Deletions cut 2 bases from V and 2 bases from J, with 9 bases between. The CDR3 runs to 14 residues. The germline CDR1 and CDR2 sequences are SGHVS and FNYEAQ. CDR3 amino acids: CASSLRGGNYGYTF. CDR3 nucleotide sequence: TGTGCCAGCAGCTTACGAGGCGGCAACTATGGCTACACCTTC.

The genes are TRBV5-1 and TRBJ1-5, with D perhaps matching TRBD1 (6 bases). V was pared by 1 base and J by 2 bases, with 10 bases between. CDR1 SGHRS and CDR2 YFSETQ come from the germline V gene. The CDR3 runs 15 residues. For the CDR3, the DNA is TGCGCCAGCAGCTTGAGTGGGGGCGGCAATCAGCCCCAGCATTTT. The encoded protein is CASSLSGGGNQPQHF. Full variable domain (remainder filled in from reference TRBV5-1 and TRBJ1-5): KAGVTQTPRYLIKTRGQQVTLSCSPISGHRSVSWYQQTPGQGLQFLFEYFSETQRNKGNFPGRFSGRQFSNSRSEMNVSTLELGDSALYLCASSLSGGGNQPQHFGDGTRLSIL.

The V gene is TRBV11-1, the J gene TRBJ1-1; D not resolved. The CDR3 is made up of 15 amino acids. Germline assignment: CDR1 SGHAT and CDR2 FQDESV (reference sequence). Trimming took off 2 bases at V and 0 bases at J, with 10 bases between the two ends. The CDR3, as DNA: TGTGCCAGCAGCTTACCTCGGGTAATGAACACTGAAGCTTTCTTT. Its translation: CASSLPRVMNTEAFF.

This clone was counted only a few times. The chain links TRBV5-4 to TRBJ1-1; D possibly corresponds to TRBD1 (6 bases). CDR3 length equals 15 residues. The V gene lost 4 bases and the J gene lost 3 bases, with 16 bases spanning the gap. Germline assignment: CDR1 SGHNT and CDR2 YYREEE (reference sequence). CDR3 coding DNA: TGTGCCAGCAGCCCCCCCGGGGGGCGCGACACTGAAGCTTTCTTT. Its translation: CASSPPGGRDTEAFF.

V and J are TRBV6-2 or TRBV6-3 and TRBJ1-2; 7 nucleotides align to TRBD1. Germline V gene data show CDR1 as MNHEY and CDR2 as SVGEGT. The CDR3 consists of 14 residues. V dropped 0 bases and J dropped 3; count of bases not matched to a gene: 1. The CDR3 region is CASSYSDRHYGYTF. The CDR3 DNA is TGTGCCAGCAGTTACTCGGACAGGCACTATGGCTACACCTTC.

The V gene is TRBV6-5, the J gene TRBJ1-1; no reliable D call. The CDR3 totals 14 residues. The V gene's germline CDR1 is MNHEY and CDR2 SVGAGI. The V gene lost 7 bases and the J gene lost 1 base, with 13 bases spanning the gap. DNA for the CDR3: TGTGCCAGCAACGCGGACGGGTGGAACACTGAAGCTTTCTTT. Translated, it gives CASNADGWNTEAFF.

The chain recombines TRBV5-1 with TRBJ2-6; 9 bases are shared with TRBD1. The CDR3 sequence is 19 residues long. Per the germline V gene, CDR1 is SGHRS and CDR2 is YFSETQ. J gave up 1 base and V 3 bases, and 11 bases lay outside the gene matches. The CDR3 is CASSWTGTGSRSGANVLTF. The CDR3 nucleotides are TGCGCCAGCAGCTGGACCGGGACAGGGTCCCGATCTGGGGCCAACGTCCTGACTTTC.

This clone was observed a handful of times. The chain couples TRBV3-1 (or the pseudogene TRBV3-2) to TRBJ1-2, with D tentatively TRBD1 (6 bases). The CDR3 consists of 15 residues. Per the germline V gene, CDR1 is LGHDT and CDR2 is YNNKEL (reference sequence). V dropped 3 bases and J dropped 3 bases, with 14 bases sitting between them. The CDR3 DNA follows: TGTGCCAGCAGCCAGCCGGGACACCTGTACTATGGCTACACCTTC. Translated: CASSQPGHLYYGYTF.

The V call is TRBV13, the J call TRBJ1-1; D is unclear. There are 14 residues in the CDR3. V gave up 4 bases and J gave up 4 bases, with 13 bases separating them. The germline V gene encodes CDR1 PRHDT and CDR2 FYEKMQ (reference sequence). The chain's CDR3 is CASSSWGSITEAFF. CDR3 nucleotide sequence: TGTGCCAGCAGCTCTTGGGGTTCGATCACTGAAGCTTTCTTT.

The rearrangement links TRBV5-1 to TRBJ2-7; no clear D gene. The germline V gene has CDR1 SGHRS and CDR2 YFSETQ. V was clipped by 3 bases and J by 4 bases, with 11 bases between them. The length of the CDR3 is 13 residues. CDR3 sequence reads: CASSSGPFYEQYF. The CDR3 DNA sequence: TGCGCCAGCAGCTCCGGCCCTTTTTACGAGCAGTACTTC.

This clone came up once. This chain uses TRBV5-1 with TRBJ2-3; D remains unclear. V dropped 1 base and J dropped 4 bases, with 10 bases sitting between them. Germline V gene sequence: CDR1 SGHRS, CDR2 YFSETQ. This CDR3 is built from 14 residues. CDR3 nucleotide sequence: TGCGCCAGCAGCTTGATCCGCAGCTCAGATACGCAGTATTTT. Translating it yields CASSLIRSSDTQYF.

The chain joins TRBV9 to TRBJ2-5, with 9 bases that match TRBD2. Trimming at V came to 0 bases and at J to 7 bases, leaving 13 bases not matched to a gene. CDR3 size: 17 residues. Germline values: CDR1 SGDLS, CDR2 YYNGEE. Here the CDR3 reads CASSVEPSGGSPGTQYF. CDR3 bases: TGTGCCAGCAGCGTAGAACCGAGCGGGGGGAGTCCAGGGACCCAGTACTTC. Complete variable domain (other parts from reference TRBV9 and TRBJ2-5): DSGVTQTPKHLITATGQRVTLRCSPRSGDLSVYWYQQSLDQGLQFLIQYYNGEERAKGNILERFSAQQFPDLHSELNLSSLELGDSALYFCASSVEPSGGSPGTQYFGPGTRLLVL.

The CDR3: CASSFTGTGIMDYGYTF. In DNA form, the CDR3 reads TGCGCCAGCAGCTTCACCGGGACAGGGATTATGGACTATGGCTACACCTTC. The chain couples TRBV5-1 to TRBJ1-2; 9 positions agree with TRBD1. Losses at the gene ends were 2 bases for V and 3 bases for J; bases not matched to a gene: 11. The CDR3 is made up of 17 amino acids. Germline-derived CDR1 and CDR2 are SGHRS and YFSETQ.

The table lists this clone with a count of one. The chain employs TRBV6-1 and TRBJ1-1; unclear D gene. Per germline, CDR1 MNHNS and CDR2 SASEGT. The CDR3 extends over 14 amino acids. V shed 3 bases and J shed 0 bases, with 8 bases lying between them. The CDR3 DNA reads TGTGCCAGCAGTGACCCGGCCTTGAACACTGAAGCTTTCTTT. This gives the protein CASSDPALNTEAFF.

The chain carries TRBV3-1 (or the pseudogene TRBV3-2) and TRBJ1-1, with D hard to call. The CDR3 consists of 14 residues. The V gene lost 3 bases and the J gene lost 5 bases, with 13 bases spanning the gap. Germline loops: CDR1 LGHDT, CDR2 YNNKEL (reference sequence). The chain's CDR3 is CASSQTSSRTEAFF. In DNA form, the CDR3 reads TGTGCCAGCAGCCAGACCTCTTCAAGGACTGAAGCTTTCTTT.

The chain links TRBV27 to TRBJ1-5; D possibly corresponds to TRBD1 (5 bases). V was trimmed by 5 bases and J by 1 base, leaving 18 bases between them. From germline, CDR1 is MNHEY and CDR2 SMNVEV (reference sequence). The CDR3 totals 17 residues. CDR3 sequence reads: CASSPSLRRGSNQPQHF. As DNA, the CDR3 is TGTGCCAGCAGTCCATCCCTAAGGAGGGGAAGCAATCAGCCCCAGCATTTT.

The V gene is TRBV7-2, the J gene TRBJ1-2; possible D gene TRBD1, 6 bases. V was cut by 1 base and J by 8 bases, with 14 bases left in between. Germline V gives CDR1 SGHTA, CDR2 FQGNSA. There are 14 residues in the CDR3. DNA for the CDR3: TGTGCCAGCAGCTTAGAAAGGACAGCACTAGGCTACACCTTC. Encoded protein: CASSLERTALGYTF.

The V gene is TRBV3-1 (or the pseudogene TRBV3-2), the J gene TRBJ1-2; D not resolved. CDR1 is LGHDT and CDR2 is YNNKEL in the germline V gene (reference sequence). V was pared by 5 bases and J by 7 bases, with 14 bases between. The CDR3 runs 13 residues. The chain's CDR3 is CASSLLEGTGYTF. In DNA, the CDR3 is TGTGCCAGCAGCTTGCTGGAGGGTACTGGCTACACCTTC.

In nucleotides, the CDR3 is TGTGCCAGCACTCCCGGGACAAGGACTTTTGGCTACACCTTC. Amino acids: CASTPGTRTFGYTF. The rearrangement joins TRBV6-5 to TRBJ1-2; possible D gene TRBD1, 6 bases. The CDR3 is 14 amino acids. Germline V gene sequence: CDR1 MNHEY, CDR2 SVGAGI. V was trimmed by 7 bases and J by 7 bases, leaving 19 bases between them.

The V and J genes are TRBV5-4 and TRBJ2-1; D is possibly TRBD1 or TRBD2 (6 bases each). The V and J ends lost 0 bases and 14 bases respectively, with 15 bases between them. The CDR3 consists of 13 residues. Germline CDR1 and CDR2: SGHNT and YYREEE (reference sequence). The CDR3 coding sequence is TGTGCCAGCAGCTTGGCCTTATCGGGGGCCGAGTTCTTC. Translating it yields CASSLALSGAEFF.

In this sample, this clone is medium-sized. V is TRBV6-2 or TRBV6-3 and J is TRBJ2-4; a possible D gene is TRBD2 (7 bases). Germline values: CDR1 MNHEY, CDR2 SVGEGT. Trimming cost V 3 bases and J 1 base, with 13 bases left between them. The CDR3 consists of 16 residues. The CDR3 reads CASSYVGGAAKNIQYF. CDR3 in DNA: TGTGCCAGCAGTTATGTGGGGGGGGCGGCCAAAAACATTCAGTACTTC.

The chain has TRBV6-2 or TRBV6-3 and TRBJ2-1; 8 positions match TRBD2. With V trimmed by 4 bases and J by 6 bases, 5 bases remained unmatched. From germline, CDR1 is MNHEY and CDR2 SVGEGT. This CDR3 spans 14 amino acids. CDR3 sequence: CASSWTSLSNEQFF. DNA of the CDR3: TGTGCCAGCAGTTGGACTAGCTTAAGCAATGAGCAGTTCTTC.

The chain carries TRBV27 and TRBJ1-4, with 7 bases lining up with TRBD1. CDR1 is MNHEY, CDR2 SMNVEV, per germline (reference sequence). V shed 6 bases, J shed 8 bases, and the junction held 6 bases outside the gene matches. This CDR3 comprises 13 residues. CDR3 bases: TGTGCCAGCAGGAGGACAGGCTACGAAAAACTGTTTTTT. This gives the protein CASRRTGYEKLFF.

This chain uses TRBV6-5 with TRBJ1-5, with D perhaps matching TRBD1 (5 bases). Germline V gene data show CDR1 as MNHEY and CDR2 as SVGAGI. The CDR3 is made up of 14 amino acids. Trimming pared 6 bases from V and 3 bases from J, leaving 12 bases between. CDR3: CASRGDGPNQPQHF. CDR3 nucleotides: TGTGCCAGCAGGGGGGACGGCCCCAATCAGCCCCAGCATTTT.